Listed below are T cell receptor beta chains from one sample, sequenced in a study of CD8 T cells in ankylosing spondylitis. MiXCR was run by TCRdb on the 5' RACE reads, yielding one entry per CDR3 protein. The table has over 700,000 distinct CDR3 sequences, 15% to 20% seen once; the top ten hold 15% to 20%. Sample: blood, either unsorted or a sorted T cell fraction (not recorded which). All receptors come from a male donor with ankylosing spondylitis. Both conserved end residues are part of each CDR3. Rows may omit the clone size; those that give it use once, few, many or a size class.

j_call: TRBJ2-1; v_call: TRBV6-1; clone_size: NA; cdr3_aa: CASSWGQGYNEQFF
j_call: TRBJ2-3; v_call: TRBV2; clone_size: many; cdr3_aa: CASSDDSYTDTQYF
j_call: TRBJ2-2; v_call: TRBV20-1; clone_size: few; cdr3_aa: CSAREGLASGELFF
j_call: TRBJ2-3; v_call: TRBV20-1; clone_size: NA; cdr3_aa: CSATPTGTARGDTQYF
j_call: TRBJ2-7; v_call: TRBV27; clone_size: few; cdr3_aa: CASSLSGTGSYEQYF
j_call: TRBJ1-2; v_call: TRBV27; clone_size: NA; cdr3_aa: CASSRGFYGYTF
j_call: TRBJ1-4; v_call: TRBV5-1; clone_size: NA; cdr3_aa: CASKGTPEKLFF
j_call: TRBJ1-1; v_call: TRBV12-3/TRBV12-4; clone_size: NA; cdr3_aa: CASSPDFGGKLAEAFF
j_call: TRBJ1-4; v_call: TRBV7-9; clone_size: few; cdr3_aa: CASTDQTENEKLFF
j_call: TRBJ2-7; v_call: TRBV4-1; clone_size: many; cdr3_aa: CASSQPLSGVLYEQYF
j_call: TRBJ1-1; v_call: TRBV2; clone_size: few; cdr3_aa: CASSDSRQGRAFF
j_call: TRBJ2-1; v_call: TRBV6-2/TRBV6-3; clone_size: NA; cdr3_aa: CASSYSRTSGPNEQFF
j_call: TRBJ2-3; v_call: TRBV9; clone_size: few; cdr3_aa: CASSVASGRVLGADTQYF
j_call: TRBJ1-4; v_call: TRBV29-1; clone_size: NA; cdr3_aa: CSARDNSNEKLFF